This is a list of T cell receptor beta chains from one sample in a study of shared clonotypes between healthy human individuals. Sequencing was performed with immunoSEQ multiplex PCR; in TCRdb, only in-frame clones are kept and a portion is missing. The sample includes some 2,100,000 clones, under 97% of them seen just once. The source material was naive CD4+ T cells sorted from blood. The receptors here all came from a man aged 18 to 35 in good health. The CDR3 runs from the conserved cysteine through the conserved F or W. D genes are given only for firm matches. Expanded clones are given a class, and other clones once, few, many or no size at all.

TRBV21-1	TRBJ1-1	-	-	TGTGCCAGCAGCAAAGGGCCATGCCGCCTCCAAATGAACACTGAAGCTTTCTTT	CASSKGPCRLQMNTEAFF
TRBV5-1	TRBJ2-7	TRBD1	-	TGCGCCAGCAGCTTGGAATGGACAGGGGACGAGCAGTACTTC	CASSLEWTGDEQYF
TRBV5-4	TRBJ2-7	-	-	TGTGCCAGCAGCCAGCAGGATCTCGGAGAGTACTTC	CASSQQDLGEYF
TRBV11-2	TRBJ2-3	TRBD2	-	TGTGCCAGCAGCATGGGACTAGCGGGAACCAGCACAGATACGCAGTATTTT	CASSMGLAGTSTDTQYF
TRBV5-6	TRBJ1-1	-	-	TGTGCCAGCAGCTTACAGGGAACTGAAGCTTTCTTT	CASSLQGTEAFF
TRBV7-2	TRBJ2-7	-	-	TGTGCCAGCAGCCACGATGGGGCGTTAACCTACGAGCAGTACTTC	CASSHDGALTYEQYF
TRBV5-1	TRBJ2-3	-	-	TGCGCCAGCAGTTCGCGGGCGGGGACCATTAACAGAGATACGCAGTATTTT	CASSSRAGTINRDTQYF
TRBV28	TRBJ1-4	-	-	TGTGCCAGCAGTTTCTCTTCTGGAGCTAATGAAAAACTGTTTTTT	CASSFSSGANEKLFF
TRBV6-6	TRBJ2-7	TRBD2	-	TGTGCCAGCAGTTCCAATCAATGGACTAGCGCCTCCGAGCAGTACTTC	CASSSNQWTSASEQYF
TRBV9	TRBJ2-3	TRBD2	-	TGTGCCAGCAGCCTCCTAGCGGCTAGCACAGATACGCAGTATTTT	CASSLLAASTDTQYF
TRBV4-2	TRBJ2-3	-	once	TGTGCCAGCAGCCAAGTGACTACCACAGATACGCAGTATTTT	CASSQVTTTDTQYF
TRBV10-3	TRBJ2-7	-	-	TGTGCCATCAGTGAGAGTGGGAGCTACGAGCAGTACTTC	CAISESGSYEQYF
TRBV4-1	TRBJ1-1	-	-	TGCGCCAGCAGCCAAGATCGTGGCGGTGAAGCTTTCTTT	CASSQDRGGEAFF
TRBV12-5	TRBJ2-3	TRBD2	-	TGTGCTAGTGGTTTGGCAGGGCTCGGGGGGGCCAGGGATACGCAGTATTTT	CASGLAGLGGARDTQYF
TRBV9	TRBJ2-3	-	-	TGTGCCAGCAGCGTAGAGTCGGGGGCTATCGCAGATACGCAGTATTTT	CASSVESGAIADTQYF